Following are 2 T cell receptor beta chains from one sample sequenced in a study of tumor-infiltrating lymphocytes in primary liver carcinoma. Out of unsorted whole blood came the blood RNA, and germline DNA was extracted as well. Using a constant-region primer together with ProtoScript II reverse transcriptase, TCR beta cDNA was made from about 500 ng of total RNA. Libraries of TCR beta came from three nested multiplex PCR rounds with slightly modified ARM-PCR. Running 9 to 10 cycles apiece, the first two PCR rounds relied on TRBV1-TRBV30 forward primers together with a C-beta reverse primer. TCRdb redid the calling of the multiplex PCR reads with MiXCR, one entry per CDR3 protein. The table records hundreds of thousands of distinct CDR3 sequences, around three fifths of them present only once. The sequenced sample was peripheral blood. All receptors come from a woman in her 30s with primary liver carcinoma and hepatitis B virus infection.

This clonotype has a count of ten or more. The chain uses TRBV6-1 and TRBJ2-7; D is uncertain. Germline CDR1 and CDR2: MNHNS and SASEGT. The CDR3 loop spans 12 amino acids. Trimming removed 7 bases from V and 2 bases from J, with 9 bases in between. The CDR3 is CASTVAPYEQYF. DNA for the CDR3: TGTGCCAGCACCGTGGCCCCCTACGAGCAGTACTTC.

The table lists this clonotype with a few counts. This chain links TRBV5-6 with TRBJ2-5, with 8 positions matching TRBD2. Germline CDR1 is SGHDT and CDR2 is YYEEEE. The CDR3 spans 14 residues. J was trimmed by 5 bases and V by 4 bases; bases with no gene match: 7. Here the CDR3 DNA reads TGTGCCAGCAGCGCCATAGCGGGACTGGAGACCCAGTACTTC. As protein: CASSAIAGLETQYF. The full variable domain, rest sourced from reference TRBV5-6 and TRBJ2-5, is DAGVTQSPTHLIKTRGQQVTLRCSPKSGHDTVSWYQQALGQGPQFIFQYYEEEERQRGNFPDRFSGHQFPNYSSELNVNALLLGDSALYLCASSAIAGLETQYFGPGTRLLVL.